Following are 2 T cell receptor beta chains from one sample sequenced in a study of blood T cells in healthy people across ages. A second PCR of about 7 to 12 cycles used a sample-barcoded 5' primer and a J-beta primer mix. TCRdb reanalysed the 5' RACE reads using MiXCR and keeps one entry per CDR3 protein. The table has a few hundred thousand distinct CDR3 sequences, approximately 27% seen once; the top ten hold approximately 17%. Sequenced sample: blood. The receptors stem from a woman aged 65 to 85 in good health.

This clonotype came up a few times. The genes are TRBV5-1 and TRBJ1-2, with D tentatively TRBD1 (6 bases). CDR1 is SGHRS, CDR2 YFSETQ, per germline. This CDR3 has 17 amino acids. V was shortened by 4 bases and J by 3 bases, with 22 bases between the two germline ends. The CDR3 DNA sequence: TGCGCCAGCAGCCCAACCTCTCCGGGACAATCACACTATGGCTACACCTTC. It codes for CASSPTSPGQSHYGYTF.

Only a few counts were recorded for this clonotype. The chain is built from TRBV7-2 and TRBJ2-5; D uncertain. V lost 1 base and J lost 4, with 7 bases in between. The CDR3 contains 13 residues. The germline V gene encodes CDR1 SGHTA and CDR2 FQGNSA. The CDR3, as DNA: TGTGCCAGCAGCTTAGAGACCGGAGAGACCCAGTACTTC. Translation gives CASSLETGETQYF.